The source of this T cell receptor (beta chain) is a study of shared clonotypes between healthy human individuals. The CDR3 has 15 residues. The ends were cut back, 6 bases at V and 0 bases at J, with 12 bases in the middle. Germline CDR1 and CDR2: LNHDA and SQIVND (reference sequence). Original methodology: There were no quality scores in the junction-only immunoSEQ sequences, so filtering differed. Clones were sequenced by immunoSEQ multiplex PCR, and TCRdb holds only the in-frame ones, with some missing. The DNA gave D and trimming, while V, J and clone size come from that table. This sample carries 550,000 to 600,000 clones, around 80% of them seen once, and the ten largest clones take approximately 12%. Unsorted samples drew genomic DNA from roughly 96 million PBMCs.

The J gene is TRBJ2-1, the V gene TRBV19; D remains ambiguous. This TCR derives from a woman aged 35 to 49 in good health. Some clones in this sample may be carry-over from other donors' samples. The sequencing input was PBMCs. The CDR3 spells CASRTKLSSYNEQFF. In DNA, the CDR3 is TGTGCCAGTAGGACAAAGCTTAGCTCCTACAATGAGCAGTTCTTC. Full variable domain (missing parts from reference TRBV19 and TRBJ2-1): DGGITQSPKYLFRKEGQNVTLSCEQNLNHDAMYWYRQDPGQGLRLIYYSQIVNDFQKGDIAEGYSVSREKKESFPLTVTSAQKNPTAFYLCASRTKLSSYNEQFFGPGTRLTVL.